The 20 T cell receptor beta chains reported below all come from one sample, sequenced in a study of T cell responses to AZD1222 COVID-19 vaccine. This table comes from immunoSEQ multiplex PCR, and its TCRdb copy is limited to in-frame clones, with some not included. This table has approximately 140,000 clones, around 90% appearing once. Specimen: peripheral blood, collected 28 days after the second AZD1222 dose. The receptor source for this set is an adult who received the AZD1222 COVID-19 vaccine.

The chain couples TRBV5-1 to TRBJ1-1; the D is unclear. V lost 0 bases and J 1 base, leaving 7 bases between the germline ends. This CDR3 has 14 amino acids. From germline, CDR1 is SGHRS and CDR2 YFSETQ. DNA for the CDR3: TGCGCCAGCAGCTTGGCGGTTCCGAACACTGAAGCTTTCTTT. It codes for CASSLAVPNTEAFF.

The chain is built from TRBV7-2 and TRBJ2-7, with TRBD2 identical over 13 bases. The V and J ends lost 4 bases and 7 bases, in that order; junction bases with no gene match: 7. The length of the CDR3 is 15 residues. CDR1 and CDR2 from the germline V gene are SGHTA and FQGNSA. CDR3 sequence (DNA): TGTGCCAGCAGCTGGGGGACTAGCGGGACAAGGGAGCAGTACTTC. It translates to CASSWGTSGTREQYF.

V usage is TRBV13 and J usage is TRBJ2-4; TRBD1 matches at 8 bases. The germline V gene has CDR1 PRHDT and CDR2 FYEKMQ (reference sequence). This CDR3 is 19 amino acids long. Unmatched junction bases numbered 21, after V lost 4 bases and J lost 7 bases. The CDR3 bases are TGTGCCAGCAGCTCGACGGACAGGGAAGGTTCATCGCTCGGGAACATTCAGTACTTC. It codes for CASSSTDREGSSLGNIQYF.

In DNA, the CDR3 is TGTGCCAGCAGTTTCGTACCAGACACCGGGGAGCTGTTTTTT. Its protein product is CASSFVPDTGELFF. This chain connects TRBV27 to TRBJ2-2; D gene unclear. The CDR3 covers 14 residues. Looked up from germline, CDR1 is MNHEY and CDR2 is SMNVEV (reference sequence). Trimming pared 3 bases from V and 3 bases from J, leaving 8 bases between.

The V gene is TRBV5-6, the J gene TRBJ1-1; 9 nucleotides line up with TRBD1. V lost 2 bases and J lost 5; bases outside the gene matches: 7. The length of the CDR3 is 15 residues. Germline lookup yields CDR1 SGHDT and CDR2 YYEEEE. This CDR3 is CASSLSNRGHTEAFF. The CDR3 nucleotides read TGTGCCAGCAGCTTAAGCAACAGGGGGCATACTGAAGCTTTCTTT.

The gene calls are TRBV2 and TRBJ2-4; D not resolved. The ends were cut back, 7 bases at V and 0 bases at J, with 16 bases in the middle. The germline V gene encodes CDR1 SNHLY and CDR2 FYNNEI. The CDR3 runs to 16 residues. The CDR3 nucleotides read TGTGCCAGCACCCGAGACGCAGAAGCAGCCAAAAACATTCAGTACTTC. This encodes CASTRDAEAAKNIQYF.

The rearrangement joins TRBV27 to TRBJ1-1; possible D gene TRBD1, 6 bases. V lost 4 bases, J lost 2 bases, and 14 bases lay in between. CDR1 and CDR2 from the germline V gene are MNHEY and SMNVEV (reference sequence). The length of the CDR3 is 15 residues. In DNA, the CDR3 is TGTGCCAGCAGTTCTTCTGGACAGAAAAACACTGAAGCTTTCTTT. Protein product: CASSSSGQKNTEAFF.

J is TRBJ1-5 and V is TRBV28; D is ambiguous. Per the germline V gene, CDR1 is MDHEN and CDR2 is SYDVKM. The V end was cut by 6 bases, the J end by 0 bases, with 9 bases between. The CDR3 spans 14 residues. CDR3 sequence (DNA): TGTGCCAGCAGGCAATGGAATAGCAATCAGCCCCAGCATTTT. Protein sequence: CASRQWNSNQPQHF.

The J gene is TRBJ1-2, the V gene TRBV24-1; D ambiguous. The CDR3 extends over 14 amino acids. CDR1 and CDR2 (germline): KGHDR, SFDVKD. Between the trimmed V and J ends, which lost 3 bases and 6 bases, there was a span of 13 bases. In nucleotides, the CDR3 is TGTGCCACCAGTGATGATCCGCTGATAAATGGCTACACCTTC. The encoded protein is CATSDDPLINGYTF.

The chain recombines TRBV5-1 with TRBJ2-1; 11 nucleotides match TRBD1. Unmatched junction bases numbered 28, after V lost 3 bases and J lost 2 bases. In germline, CDR1 is SGHRS, CDR2 YFSETQ. CDR3 length equals 24 residues. CDR3 sequence (DNA): TGCGCCAGCAGCTCCTTTGGGACAGGGGGTCCGCGGGGTTTTAGCGGGAGAACCTACAATGAGCAGTTCTTC. It yields the protein CASSSFGTGGPRGFSGRTYNEQFF.

The rearrangement links TRBV28 to TRBJ1-5; D gene unclear. V lost 2 bases to trimming and J lost 6 bases, with 14 bases between them. The germline V gene has CDR1 MDHEN and CDR2 SYDVKM. CDR3 length: 15 residues. The CDR3 loop is CASSLAGSKIQPQHF. The CDR3 DNA sequence: TGTGCCAGCAGTTTAGCGGGTTCGAAGATTCAGCCCCAGCATTTT.

The table lists this clone with a few counts. This chain joins TRBV2 and TRBJ2-3; D is unresolved. Trimming shortened V by 7 bases and J by 4 bases, and 9 bases separated the two germline ends. This CDR3 contains 12 residues. Germline loops: CDR1 SNHLY, CDR2 FYNNEI. This CDR3 is CASNIEADTQYF. The CDR3 DNA reads as TGTGCCAGCAATATAGAGGCAGATACGCAGTATTTT.

J is TRBJ2-5 and V is TRBV5-1; D not resolved. Germline values: CDR1 SGHRS, CDR2 YFSETQ. With 3 bases removed from V and 1 base from J, the gap between germline ends came to 13 bases. The CDR3 has 15 residues. The CDR3 DNA follows: TGCGCCAGCAGCTGGGGATTCGCACCCCAAGAGACCCAGTACTTC. Protein: CASSWGFAPQETQYF. Full variable domain (missing parts from reference TRBV5-1 and TRBJ2-5): KAGVTQTPRYLIKTRGQQVTLSCSPISGHRSVSWYQQTPGQGLQFLFEYFSETQRNKGNFPGRFSGRQFSNSRSEMNVSTLELGDSALYLCASSWGFAPQETQYFGPGTRLLVL.

J is TRBJ2-2 and V is TRBV5-5; D unclear. This CDR3 is built from 15 residues. V was trimmed by 2 bases and J by 1 base, leaving 9 bases between them. Germline CDR1 and CDR2: SGHKS and YYEKEE (reference sequence). CDR3 coding DNA: TGTGCCAGCAGCTTCGAGGAGATGAACACCGGGGAGCTGTTTTTT. Protein product: CASSFEEMNTGELFF.

The J gene is TRBJ1-3, the V gene TRBV7-8; perhaps TRBD1 as D (5 bases). V was pared by 2 bases and J by 0 bases, with 14 bases between. There are 17 residues in the CDR3. Germline lookup yields CDR1 SGHVS and CDR2 FQNEAQ. The CDR3 reads CASSLFGATDSGNTIYF. Written as DNA, the CDR3 is TGTGCCAGCAGCTTATTTGGGGCTACCGACTCTGGAAACACCATATATTTT.

V usage is TRBV28 and J usage is TRBJ2-5; the D gene is possibly TRBD1 (5 bases). With 3 bases removed from V and 6 bases from J, the gap between germline ends came to 14 bases. The germline V gene encodes CDR1 MDHEN and CDR2 SYDVKM. CDR3 size: 14 residues. CDR3 nucleotides: TGTGCCAGCAGTTTTAGGTCAGGGCCCAAGACCCAGTACTTC. It codes for CASSFRSGPKTQYF.

This clone occurred a few times. The chain has TRBV4-3 and TRBJ2-7, with 11 bases matching TRBD2. The germline gives CDR1 LGHNA, CDR2 YSLEER. J gave up 3 bases and V 3 bases, and 4 bases lay outside the gene matches. CDR3 length equals 15 residues. CDR3 coding DNA: TGCGCCAGCAGCCATATCGGGACTAGCGGCTACGAGCAGTACTTC. Its translation: CASSHIGTSGYEQYF.

The chain combines TRBV10-1 with TRBJ2-5; TRBD2 aligns across 10 bases. The CDR3 consists of 14 residues. J was trimmed by 9 bases and V by 4 bases; bases with no gene match: 8. CDR1 is WNHNN, CDR2 SYGVQD, per germline (reference sequence). CDR3 bases: TGCGCCAGCAGTGCCCAGCGGGAGGGCTCAGCCCAGTACTTC. Protein sequence: CASSAQREGSAQYF.

This chain connects TRBV18 to TRBJ2-7, with D perhaps TRBD2 (5 bases). The germline gives CDR1 KGHSH, CDR2 LQKENI. This CDR3 spans 11 amino acids. Between the trimmed V and J ends, which lost 8 bases and 4 bases, there was a span of 9 bases. CDR3 nucleotides: TGTGCCAGCGGGAGCGAGTACGAGCAGTACTTC. Encoded protein: CASGSEYEQYF.

V and J are TRBV2 and TRBJ2-5; D remains unclear. Per germline, CDR1 SNHLY and CDR2 FYNNEI. This CDR3 spans 10 amino acids. V dropped 3 bases and J dropped 6 bases, with 2 bases sitting between them. The CDR3 here is CASSDKTQYF. CDR3 nucleotide sequence: TGTGCCAGCAGTGATAAGACCCAGTACTTC.